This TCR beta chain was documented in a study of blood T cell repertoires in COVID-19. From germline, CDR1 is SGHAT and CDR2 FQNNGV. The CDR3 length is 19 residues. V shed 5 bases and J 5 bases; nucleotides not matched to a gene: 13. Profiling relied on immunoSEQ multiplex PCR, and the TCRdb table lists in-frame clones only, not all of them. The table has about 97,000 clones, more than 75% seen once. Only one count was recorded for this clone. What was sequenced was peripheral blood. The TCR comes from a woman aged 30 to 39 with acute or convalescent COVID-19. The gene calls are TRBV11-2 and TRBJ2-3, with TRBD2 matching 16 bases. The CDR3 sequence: CASSATPGLAGGPLDTQYF. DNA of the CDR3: TGTGCCAGCAGCGCCACCCCGGGACTAGCGGGGGGGCCGTTAGATACGCAGTATTTT.